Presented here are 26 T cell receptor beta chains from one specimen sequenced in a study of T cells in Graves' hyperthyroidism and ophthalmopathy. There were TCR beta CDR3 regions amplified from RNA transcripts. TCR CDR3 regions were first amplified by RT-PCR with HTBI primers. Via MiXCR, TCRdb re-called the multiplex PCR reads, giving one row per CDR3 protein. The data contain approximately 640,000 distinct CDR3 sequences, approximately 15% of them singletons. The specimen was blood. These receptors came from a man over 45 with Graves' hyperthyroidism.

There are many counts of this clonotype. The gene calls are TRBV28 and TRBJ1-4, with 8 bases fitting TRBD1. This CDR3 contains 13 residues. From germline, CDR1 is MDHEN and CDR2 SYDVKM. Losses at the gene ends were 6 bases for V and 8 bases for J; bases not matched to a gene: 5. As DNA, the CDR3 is TGTGCCAGCAGGTTGGACAGGGACGAAAAACTGTTTTTT. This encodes CASRLDRDEKLFF. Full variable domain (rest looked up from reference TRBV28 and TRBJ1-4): DVKVTQSSRYLVKRTGEKVFLECVQDMDHENMFWYRQDPGLGLRLIYFSYDVKMKEKGDIPEGYSVSREKKERFSLILESASTNQTSMYLCASRLDRDEKLFFGSGTQLSVL.

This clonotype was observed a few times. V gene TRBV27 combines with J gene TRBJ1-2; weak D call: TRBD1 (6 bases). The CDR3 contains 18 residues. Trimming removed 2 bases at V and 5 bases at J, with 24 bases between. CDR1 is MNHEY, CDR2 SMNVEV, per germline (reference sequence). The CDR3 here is CASSLDRVGGEEIYGYTF. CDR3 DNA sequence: TGTGCCAGCAGTTTAGATCGGGTTGGGGGCGAGGAAATATATGGCTACACCTTC.

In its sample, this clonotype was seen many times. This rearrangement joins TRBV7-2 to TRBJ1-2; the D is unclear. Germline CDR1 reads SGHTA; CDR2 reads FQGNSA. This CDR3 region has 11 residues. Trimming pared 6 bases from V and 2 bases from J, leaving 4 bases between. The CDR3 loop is CASSQNYGYTF. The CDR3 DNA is TGTGCCAGCAGTCAGAACTATGGCTACACCTTC.

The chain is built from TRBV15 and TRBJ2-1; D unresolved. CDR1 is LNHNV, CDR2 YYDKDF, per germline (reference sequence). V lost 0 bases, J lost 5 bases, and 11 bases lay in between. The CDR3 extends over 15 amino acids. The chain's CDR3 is CATSRERLLNNEQFF. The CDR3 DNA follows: TGTGCCACCAGCAGAGAGAGGCTGCTTAACAATGAGCAGTTCTTC.

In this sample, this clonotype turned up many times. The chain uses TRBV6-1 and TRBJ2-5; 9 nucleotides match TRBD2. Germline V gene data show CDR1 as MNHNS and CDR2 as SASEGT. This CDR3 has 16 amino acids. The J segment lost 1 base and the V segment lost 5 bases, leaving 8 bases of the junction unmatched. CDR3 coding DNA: TGTGCCAGCAGTAAATCAGCGGGAGGTGGCCAAGAGACCCAGTACTTC. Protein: CASSKSAGGGQETQYF.

CDR3 sequence: CASRDGALGQYF. The CDR3 nucleotides read TGTGCCAGCAGGGACGGGGCCCTCGGGCAGTACTTC. The chain couples TRBV28 to TRBJ2-7; either TRBD1 or TRBD2 may fit D (5 bases each). Trimming stripped 6 bases from V and 9 bases from J, with 15 bases between. CDR3 length equals 12 residues. CDR1 is MDHEN and CDR2 is SYDVKM in the germline V gene.

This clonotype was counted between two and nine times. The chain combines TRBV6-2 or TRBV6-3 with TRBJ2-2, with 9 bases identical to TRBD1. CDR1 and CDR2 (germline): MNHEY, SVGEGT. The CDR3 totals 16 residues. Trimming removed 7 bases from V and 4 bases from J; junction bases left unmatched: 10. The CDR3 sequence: CASTRGGTGITGELFF. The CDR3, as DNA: TGTGCCAGCACCAGGGGGGGGACAGGGATCACCGGGGAGCTGTTTTTT.

The CDR3 region has the DNA TGCGCCAGCAGCTTAGGTGGGACTAGCGGTGCCCAAGAGACCCAGTACTTC. This codes for CASSLGGTSGAQETQYF. The rearrangement uses TRBV5-1 and TRBJ2-5, with 11 bases lining up with TRBD2. The CDR3 length is 17 residues. The germline V gene encodes CDR1 SGHRS and CDR2 YFSETQ. Trimming took 2 bases from V and 1 from J; bases not matched to a gene: 7.

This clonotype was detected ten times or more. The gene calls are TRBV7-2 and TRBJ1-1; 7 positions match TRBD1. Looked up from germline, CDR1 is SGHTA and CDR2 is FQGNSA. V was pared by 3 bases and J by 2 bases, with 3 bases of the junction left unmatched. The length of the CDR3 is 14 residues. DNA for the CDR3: TGTGCCAGCAGCTTTGGGGACAGTAACACTGAAGCTTTCTTT. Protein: CASSFGDSNTEAFF.

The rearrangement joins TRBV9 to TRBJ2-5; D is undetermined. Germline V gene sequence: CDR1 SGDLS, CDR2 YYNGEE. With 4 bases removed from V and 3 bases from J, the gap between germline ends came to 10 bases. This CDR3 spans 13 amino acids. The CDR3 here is CASSRLDEETQYF. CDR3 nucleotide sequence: TGTGCCAGCAGCCGTCTTGATGAAGAGACCCAGTACTTC.

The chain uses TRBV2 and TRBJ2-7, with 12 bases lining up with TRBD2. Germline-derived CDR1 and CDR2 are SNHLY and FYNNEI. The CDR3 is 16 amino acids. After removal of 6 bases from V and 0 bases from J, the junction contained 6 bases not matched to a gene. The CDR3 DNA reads TGTGCCAGCAGGGAAAGACTAGCGGGAGCCTCCTACGAGCAGTACTTC. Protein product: CASRERLAGASYEQYF.

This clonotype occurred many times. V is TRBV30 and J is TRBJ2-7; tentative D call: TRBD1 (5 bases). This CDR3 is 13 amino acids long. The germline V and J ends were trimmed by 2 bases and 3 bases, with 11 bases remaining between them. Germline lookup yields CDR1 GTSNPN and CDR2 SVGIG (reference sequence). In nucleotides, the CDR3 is TGTGCCTGGAGTCAACAGGTTTACTACGAGCAGTACTTC. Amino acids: CAWSQQVYYEQYF.

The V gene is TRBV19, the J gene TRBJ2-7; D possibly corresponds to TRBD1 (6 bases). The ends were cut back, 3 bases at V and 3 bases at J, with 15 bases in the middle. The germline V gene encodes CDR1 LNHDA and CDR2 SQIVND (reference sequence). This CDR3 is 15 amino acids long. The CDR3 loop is CASSIIGTPNYEQYF. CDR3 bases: TGTGCCAGTAGTATTATCGGGACACCCAACTACGAGCAGTACTTC.

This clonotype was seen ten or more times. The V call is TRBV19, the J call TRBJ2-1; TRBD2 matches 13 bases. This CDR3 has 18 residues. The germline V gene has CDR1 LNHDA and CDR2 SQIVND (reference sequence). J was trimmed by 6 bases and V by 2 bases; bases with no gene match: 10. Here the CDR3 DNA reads TGTGCCAGTAGTATACTTGGTCATGGGACTAGCGGGATCAATGAGCAGTTCTTC. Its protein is CASSILGHGTSGINEQFF.

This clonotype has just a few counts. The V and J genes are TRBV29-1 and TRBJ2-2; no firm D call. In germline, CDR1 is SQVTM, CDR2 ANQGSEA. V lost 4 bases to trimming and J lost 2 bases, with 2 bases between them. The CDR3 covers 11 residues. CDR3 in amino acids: CSVVNTGELFF. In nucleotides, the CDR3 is TGCAGCGTTGTTAACACCGGGGAGCTGTTTTTT.

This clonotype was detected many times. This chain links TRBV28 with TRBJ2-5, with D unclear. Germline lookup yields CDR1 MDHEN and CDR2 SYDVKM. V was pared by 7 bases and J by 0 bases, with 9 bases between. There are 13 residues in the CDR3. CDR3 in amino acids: CASNRWYQETQYF. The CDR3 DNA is TGTGCCAGCAACCGGTGGTACCAAGAGACCCAGTACTTC.

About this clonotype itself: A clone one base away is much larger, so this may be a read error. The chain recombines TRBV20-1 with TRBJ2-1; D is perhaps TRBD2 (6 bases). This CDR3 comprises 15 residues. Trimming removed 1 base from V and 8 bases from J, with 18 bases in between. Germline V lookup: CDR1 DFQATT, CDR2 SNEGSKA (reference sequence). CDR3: CSARAIAERRDEQFF. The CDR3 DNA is TGCAGTGCTAGAGCCATAGCGGAGAGGAGGGATGAGCAGTTCTTC.

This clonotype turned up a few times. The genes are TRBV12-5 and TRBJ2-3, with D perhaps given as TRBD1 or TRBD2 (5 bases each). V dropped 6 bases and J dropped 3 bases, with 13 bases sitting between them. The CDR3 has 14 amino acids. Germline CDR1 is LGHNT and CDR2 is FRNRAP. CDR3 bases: TGTGCTAGTGGAGCCGGGGCCCAGACAGATACGCAGTATTTT. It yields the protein CASGAGAQTDTQYF.

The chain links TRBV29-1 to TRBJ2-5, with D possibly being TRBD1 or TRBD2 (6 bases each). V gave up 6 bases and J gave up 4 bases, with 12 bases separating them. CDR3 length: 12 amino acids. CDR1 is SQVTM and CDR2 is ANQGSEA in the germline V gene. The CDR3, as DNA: TGCAGCGTGCACCCGGGGGCAGAGACCCAGTACTTC. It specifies CSVHPGAETQYF.

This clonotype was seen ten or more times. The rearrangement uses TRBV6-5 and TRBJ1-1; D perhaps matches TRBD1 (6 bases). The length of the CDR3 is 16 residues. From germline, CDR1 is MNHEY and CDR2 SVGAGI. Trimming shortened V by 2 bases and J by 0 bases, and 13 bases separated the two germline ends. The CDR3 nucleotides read TGTGCCAGCAGTTACGGTTCCGGGGGGCTGAACACTGAAGCTTTCTTT. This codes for CASSYGSGGLNTEAFF.

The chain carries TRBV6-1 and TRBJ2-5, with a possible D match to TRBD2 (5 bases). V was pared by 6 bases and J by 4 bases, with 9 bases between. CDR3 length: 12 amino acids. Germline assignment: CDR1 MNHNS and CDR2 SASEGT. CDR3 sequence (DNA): TGTGCCAGCAGAAGGACTGGAGAGACCCAGTACTTC. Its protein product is CASRRTGETQYF.

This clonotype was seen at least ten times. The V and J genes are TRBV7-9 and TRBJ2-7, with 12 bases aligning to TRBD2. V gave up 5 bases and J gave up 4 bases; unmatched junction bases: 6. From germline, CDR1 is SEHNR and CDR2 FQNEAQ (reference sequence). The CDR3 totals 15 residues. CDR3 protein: CASSTYGTSGYEQYF. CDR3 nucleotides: TGTGCCAGCAGCACCTATGGGACTAGCGGGTACGAGCAGTACTTC.

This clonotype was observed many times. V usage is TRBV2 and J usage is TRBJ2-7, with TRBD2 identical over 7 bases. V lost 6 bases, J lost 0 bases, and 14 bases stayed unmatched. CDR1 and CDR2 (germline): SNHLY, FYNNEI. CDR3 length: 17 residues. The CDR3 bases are TGTGCCAGCAGGCCCGGGACTAACGTCTGGAGCTCCTACGAGCAGTACTTC. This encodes CASRPGTNVWSSYEQYF.

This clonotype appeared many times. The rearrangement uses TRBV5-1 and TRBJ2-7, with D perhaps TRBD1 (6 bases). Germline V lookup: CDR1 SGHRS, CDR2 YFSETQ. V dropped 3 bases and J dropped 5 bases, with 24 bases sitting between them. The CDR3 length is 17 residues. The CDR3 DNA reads TGCGCCAGCAGCTGGGGAGAGGCGACAGGCAAATTTAACGAGCAGTACTTC. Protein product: CASSWGEATGKFNEQYF.

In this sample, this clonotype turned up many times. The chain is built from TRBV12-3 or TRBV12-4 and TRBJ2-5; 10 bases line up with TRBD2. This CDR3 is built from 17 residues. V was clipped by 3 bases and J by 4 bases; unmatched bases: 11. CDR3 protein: CASSFQIGSGRGETQYF. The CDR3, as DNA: TGTGCCAGCAGTTTTCAGATTGGGAGCGGGAGGGGAGAGACCCAGTACTTC.

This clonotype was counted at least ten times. DNA of the CDR3: TGTGCCAGCAGGGGATCGACCGGTACTTACTACGAGCAGTACTTC. Residues: CASRGSTGTYYEQYF. The rearrangement links TRBV28 to TRBJ2-7, with unresolved D. V was trimmed by 6 bases and J by 3 bases, leaving 18 bases between them. Germline V gene data show CDR1 as MDHEN and CDR2 as SYDVKM. CDR3 length equals 15 residues.